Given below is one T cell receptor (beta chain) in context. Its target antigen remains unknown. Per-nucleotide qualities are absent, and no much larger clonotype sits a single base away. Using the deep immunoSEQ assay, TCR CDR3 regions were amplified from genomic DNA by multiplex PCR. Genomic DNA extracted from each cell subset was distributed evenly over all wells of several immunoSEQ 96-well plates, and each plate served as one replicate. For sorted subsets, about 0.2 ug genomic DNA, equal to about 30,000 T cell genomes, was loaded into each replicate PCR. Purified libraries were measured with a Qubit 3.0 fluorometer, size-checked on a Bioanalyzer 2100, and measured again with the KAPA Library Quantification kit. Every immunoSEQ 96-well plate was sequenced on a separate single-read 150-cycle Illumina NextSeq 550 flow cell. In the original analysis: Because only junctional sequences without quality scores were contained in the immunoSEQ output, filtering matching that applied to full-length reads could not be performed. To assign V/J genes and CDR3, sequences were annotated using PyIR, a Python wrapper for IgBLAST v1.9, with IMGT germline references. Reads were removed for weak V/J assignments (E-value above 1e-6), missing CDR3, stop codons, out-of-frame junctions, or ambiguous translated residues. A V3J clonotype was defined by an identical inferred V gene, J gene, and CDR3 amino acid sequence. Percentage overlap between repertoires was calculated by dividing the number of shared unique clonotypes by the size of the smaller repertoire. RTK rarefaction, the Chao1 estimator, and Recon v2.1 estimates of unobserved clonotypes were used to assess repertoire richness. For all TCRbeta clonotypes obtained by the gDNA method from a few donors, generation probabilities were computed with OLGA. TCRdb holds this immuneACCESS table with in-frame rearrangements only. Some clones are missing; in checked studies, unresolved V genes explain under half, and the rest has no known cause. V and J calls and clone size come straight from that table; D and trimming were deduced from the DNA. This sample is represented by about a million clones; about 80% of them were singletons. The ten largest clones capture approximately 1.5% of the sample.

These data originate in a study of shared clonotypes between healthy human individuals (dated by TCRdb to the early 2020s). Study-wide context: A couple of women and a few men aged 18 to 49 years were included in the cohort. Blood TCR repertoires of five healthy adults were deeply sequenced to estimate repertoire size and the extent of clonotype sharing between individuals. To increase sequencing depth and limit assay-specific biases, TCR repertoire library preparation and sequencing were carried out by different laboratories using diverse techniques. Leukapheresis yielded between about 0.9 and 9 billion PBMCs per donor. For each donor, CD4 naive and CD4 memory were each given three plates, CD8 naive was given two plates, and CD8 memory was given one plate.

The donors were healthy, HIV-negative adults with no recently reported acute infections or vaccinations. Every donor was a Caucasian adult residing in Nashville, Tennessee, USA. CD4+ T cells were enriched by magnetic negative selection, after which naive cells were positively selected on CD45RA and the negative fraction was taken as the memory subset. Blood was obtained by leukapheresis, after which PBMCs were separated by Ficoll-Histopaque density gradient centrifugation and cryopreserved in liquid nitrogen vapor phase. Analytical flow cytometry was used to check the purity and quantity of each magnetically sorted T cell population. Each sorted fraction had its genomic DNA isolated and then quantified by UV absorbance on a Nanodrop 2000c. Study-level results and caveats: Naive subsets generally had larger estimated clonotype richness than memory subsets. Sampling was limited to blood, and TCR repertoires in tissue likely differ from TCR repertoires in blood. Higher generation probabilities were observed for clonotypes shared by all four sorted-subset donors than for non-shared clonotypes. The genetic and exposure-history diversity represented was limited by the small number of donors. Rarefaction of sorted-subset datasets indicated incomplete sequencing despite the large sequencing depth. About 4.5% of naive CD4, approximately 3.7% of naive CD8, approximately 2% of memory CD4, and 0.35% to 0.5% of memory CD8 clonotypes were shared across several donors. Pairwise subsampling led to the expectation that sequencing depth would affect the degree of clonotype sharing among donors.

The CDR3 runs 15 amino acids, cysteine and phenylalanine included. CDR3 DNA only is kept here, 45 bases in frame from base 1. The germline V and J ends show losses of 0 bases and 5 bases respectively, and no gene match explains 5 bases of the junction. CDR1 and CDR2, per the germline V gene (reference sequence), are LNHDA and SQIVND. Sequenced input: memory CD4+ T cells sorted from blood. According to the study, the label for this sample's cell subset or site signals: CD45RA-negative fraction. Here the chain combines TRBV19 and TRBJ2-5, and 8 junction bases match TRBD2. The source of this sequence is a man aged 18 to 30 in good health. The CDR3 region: CASSIDSGGRETQYF. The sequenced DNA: TGTGCCAGTAGTATAGATAGCGGCGGGAGGGAGACCCAGTACTTC.